This T cell receptor (beta chain) was profiled in a study of human T cells and chemical hapten exposure (dated by TCRdb to the early 2020s). For the wider study: For sensitization, 2% DPC in acetone was applied to a roughly 2 cm by roughly 2 cm area of upper inner arm skin. Alopecia areata with under or over 50% scalp involvement, alopecia totalis and alopecia universalis were represented in the patient cohort, which was mostly female. Twenty-nine alopecia patients gave blood for TCR sequencing at one to four time points (pre-sensitization, 2, 6 and 24 weeks). Libraries were pooled for sequencing, and variation in per-sample TCR yields was attributed mainly to small differences in library volumes within the pool. Patch testing on the upper back used Finn chambers containing 0.01% DPC, with scoring done after 6 days according to International Contact Dermatitis Research Group standards. Patient blood was sampled pre-sensitization (week 0) and at 2, 6 and about 24 weeks after DPC sensitization. Peripheral blood TCR repertoire changes were tracked in vivo in alopecia patients during primary and secondary sensitization to the hapten diphenylcyclopropenone (DPC). Weekly therapeutic DPC doses were additionally applied to the scalp of patients throughout the roughly 25-week study period.

The CDR3 covers 15 residues, taking in both the cysteine and the phenylalanine. CDR3 DNA is the only sequence kept; it has 45 bases, read in frame from the first base. CDR1 and CDR2 (SGHAT, FQNNGV) derive from the germline V gene. V and J are trimmed by 0 bases and 3 bases, and the gene matches miss 4 bases of the junction. The table lists this clonotype with a few counts. The specificity of this receptor is unknown. One base away there is no much larger clone; base qualities are not given. The paper's findings and limits, for the study overall: Compared with pre-sensitization or healthy control sets, expanded TCRs formed significantly more large CDR3 similarity clusters, which is consistent with antigen-driven responses. After repeated subsampling, changes were observed in the strength of the expansion versus patch-test correlation and in the threshold at which the correlation became significant. Patch test score was positively correlated with the number of PT1 expanded TCRs, with significance at thresholds 8, 16 and 32 but not at 4. Because all patients had alopecia, a presumed autoimmune disease, the immune response of the patients might differ from that of healthy individuals. DPC sensitization did not change how many TCRs were above 1 in 1000 frequency, and no evidence was found of alterations in global repertoire structure.

The time point label corresponds to: patch test 2, 6 weeks after DPC sensitization. The sample's treatment or condition label, in plain terms: therapeutic diphenylcyclopropenone sensitization with weekly scalp DPC. At each patch-test visit, blood was drawn before the patch test was applied. Eligible patients were aged 18 to 70, diagnosed with alopecia, deemed suitable for DPC therapy, and excluded if pregnant. Total RNA was isolated from unfractionated whole blood collected in Tempus Blood RNA tubes. The protocol used for the library was RACE. Sequencing was carried out with a NextSeq 500. During library preparation, unique molecular identifiers were attached to individual cDNA molecules so that TCRs could be counted in a quantitative, reproducible way. For every blood RNA sample, sequencing covered both the TCR alpha and TCR beta chains. On the authors' methods: Samples had a median of about 96,000 TCRs, with a range from roughly 23,224 to 700,000. The Decombinator software suite was used to annotate the V, J and CDR3 of the TCR reads. For the PS versus PT1 abundance plots, all samples were subsampled to the same number of TCRs (28,000). Expanded TCRs were defined as absent before sensitization and observed at least eight times at the 2-week time point. TCRdb handled the public reads itself, with Q25 trimming in fastp and clone calling in MiXCR, and kept productive beta chains. Rows with a matching CDR3 protein are joined into one entry that keeps the most common DNA and genes. None of the V and J calls come from the authors' own analysis; TCRdb made them. In this sample the table shows 140,000 or so distinct CDR3 sequences, about 11% of which occur a single time. The top ten clones comprise under 1.5% of the sample.

This clonotype originated in a woman aged 50 to 60 with alopecia areata. Some clones in this sample may be carry-over from other donors' samples. The chain is assembled from TRBV11-2 and TRBJ2-5; the central 7 bases match TRBD1. The sequences come from whole blood, collected in connection with sensitization to the hapten diphenylcyclopropenone (DPC). The base sequence is TGTGCCAGCAGCTTAGATCCCGGGACAGAAGAGACCCAGTACTTC. Translation gives CASSLDPGTEETQYF. Full variable domain (CDR3 extended with the reference TRBV11-2 and TRBJ2-5 proteins): EAGVAQSPRYKIIEKRQSVAFWCNPISGHATLYWYQQILGQGPKLLIQFQNNGVVDDSQLPKDRFSAERLKGVDSTLKIQPAKLEDSAVYLCASSLDPGTEETQYFGPGTRLLVL.